The 24 T cell receptor beta chains below all came from one sample that was sequenced in a study of CD8 T cells in ankylosing spondylitis. Each CDR3 protein gets one entry after TCRdb re-called the 5' RACE reads with MiXCR. In the table there are some 340,000 distinct CDR3 sequences, 14% to 15% of which are singletons. The sequencing input was blood, either unsorted or a sorted T cell fraction (not recorded which). These receptors were obtained from a male donor with ankylosing spondylitis or in good health (not recorded which).

This clonotype has just a few counts. CDR3 in amino acids: CASSSVGGGNTQYF. The DNA for the CDR3 is TGCGCCAGCAGCTCCGTCGGGGGAGGGAATACGCAGTATTTT. The gene calls are TRBV5-1 and TRBJ2-3; 7 bases line up with TRBD2. The ends lost 3 bases at V and 7 bases at J; junction bases unmatched: 8. Germline values: CDR1 SGHRS, CDR2 YFSETQ. The CDR3 extends over 14 amino acids.

This clonotype showed up just a few times. The genes are TRBV9 and TRBJ1-3; D remains unclear. V lost 0 bases, J lost 0 bases, and 7 bases lay in between. Germline V gives CDR1 SGDLS, CDR2 YYNGEE. The CDR3 extends over 15 amino acids. CDR3 in amino acids: CASSVDGSSGNTIYF. The DNA for the CDR3 is TGTGCCAGCAGCGTAGACGGCAGCTCTGGAAACACCATATATTTT.

In its sample, this clonotype was seen a few times. Relative to the germline gene, one junction end is altered; a read error may explain this. The chain couples TRBV7-2 to TRBJ2-3; tentative D call: TRBD1 (6 bases). The CDR3 consists of 13 residues. The V gene's germline CDR1 is SGHTA and CDR2 FQGNSA. CDR3 region: CASSLLMGLPGDF. The DNA of the CDR3 is TGTGCCAGCAGCTTACTTATGGGCCTGCCAGGGGATTTT.

This clonotype was counted a few times. J is TRBJ2-2 and V is TRBV30, with D hard to call. V gave up 4 bases and J gave up 2 bases, with 14 bases separating them. The CDR3 loop spans 15 amino acids. The V gene's germline CDR1 is GTSNPN and CDR2 SVGIG (reference sequence). The CDR3 here is CAWNLYGVNTGELFF. The CDR3 nucleotides are TGTGCCTGGAATTTGTACGGAGTAAACACCGGGGAGCTGTTTTTT. Complete variable domain (other parts from reference TRBV30 and TRBJ2-2): SQTIHQWPATLVQPVGSPLSLECTVEGTSNPNLYWYRQAAGRGLQLLFYSVGIGQISSEVPQNLSASRPQDRQFILSSKKLLLSDSGFYLCAWNLYGVNTGELFFGEGSRLTVL.

The sample holds a few counts of this clonotype. This chain joins TRBV5-1 and TRBJ2-2, with D tentatively TRBD2 (5 bases). In germline, CDR1 is SGHRS, CDR2 YFSETQ. V shed 4 bases and J shed 6 bases, with 13 bases lying between them. The CDR3 has 14 amino acids. The chain's CDR3 is CASSPQAGPGELFF. DNA of the CDR3: TGCGCCAGCAGCCCCCAGGCGGGTCCCGGGGAGCTGTTTTTT. Full variable domain (outside the CDR3, taken from reference TRBV5-1 and TRBJ2-2): KAGVTQTPRYLIKTRGQQVTLSCSPISGHRSVSWYQQTPGQGLQFLFEYFSETQRNKGNFPGRFSGRQFSNSRSEMNVSTLELGDSALYLCASSPQAGPGELFFGEGSRLTVL.

This clonotype was picked up a small number of times. V and J are TRBV6-6 and TRBJ2-7; D is perhaps TRBD2 (6 bases). The CDR3 is 13 residues long. CDR1 and CDR2 from the germline V gene are MNHNY and SVGAGI (reference sequence). Trimming stripped 6 bases from V and 0 bases from J, with 9 bases between. CDR3 loop: CASRAGGSYEQYF. DNA for the CDR3: TGTGCCAGCAGGGCCGGGGGCTCCTACGAGCAGTACTTC.

The rearrangement uses TRBV15 and TRBJ2-7, with unresolved D. CDR1 and CDR2 from the germline V gene are LNHNV and YYDKDF (reference sequence). The V end was cut by 0 bases, the J end by 0 bases, with 18 bases between. The CDR3 length is 18 residues. The CDR3 DNA follows: TGTGCCACCAGCAGAGATCTCGGCTCCTCTTCTAGCTCCTACGAGCAGTACTTC. Its protein is CATSRDLGSSSSSYEQYF. The variable domain in full, with the rest retrieved from reference TRBV15 and TRBJ2-7, is DAMVIQNPRYQVTQFGKPVTLSCSQTLNHNVMYWYQQKSSQAPKLLFHYYDKDFNNEADTPDNFQSRRPNTSFCFLDIRSPGLGDTAMYLCATSRDLGSSSSSYEQYFGPGTRLTVT.

CDR3 sequence reads: CASSLSTGGNQPQHF. The CDR3 DNA sequence: TGTGCCAGCAGTTTATCGACTGGGGGCAATCAGCCCCAGCATTTT. The V gene is TRBV27, the J gene TRBJ1-5; D gene unclear. Germline lookup yields CDR1 MNHEY and CDR2 SMNVEV (reference sequence). V lost 0 bases, J lost 2 bases, and 8 bases lay in between. The CDR3 is made up of 15 amino acids.

The rearrangement uses TRBV3-1 and TRBJ2-6; D gene ambiguous. V gave up 5 bases and J gave up 0 bases, with 11 bases separating them. The CDR3 has 16 amino acids. Germline CDR1 reads LGHDT; CDR2 reads YNNKEL (reference sequence). The CDR3, as DNA: TGTGCCAGCAGCTTCCGGGTCCGCTCTGGGGCCAACGTCCTGACTTTC. Its translation: CASSFRVRSGANVLTF.

This chain uses TRBV5-1 with TRBJ1-1; the D is unclear. This CDR3 comprises 15 residues. Trimming shortened V by 2 bases and J by 4 bases, and 15 bases separated the two germline ends. The germline V gene has CDR1 SGHRS and CDR2 YFSETQ. DNA for the CDR3: TGCGCCAGCAGCTTCTTATCTGGGGAGGGCACTGAAGCTTTCTTT. Its translation is CASSFLSGEGTEAFF.

The chain uses TRBV6-1 and TRBJ2-5; no reliable D call. CDR3 length: 13 amino acids. In germline, CDR1 is MNHNS, CDR2 SASEGT. V was cut by 9 bases and J by 4 bases, with 15 bases left in between. The CDR3 sequence: CASTFSVRETQYF. The CDR3 region has the DNA TGTGCCAGTACGTTTTCCGTCCGAGAGACCCAGTACTTC.

This clonotype has a single count. The gene calls are TRBV2 and TRBJ2-1, with 7 bases identical to TRBD2. The CDR3 is 18 residues long. After removal of 8 bases from V and 3 bases from J, the junction contained 19 bases not matched to a gene. Looked up from germline, CDR1 is SNHLY and CDR2 is FYNNEI. DNA of the CDR3: TGTGCCAGCTGCCAGGCAGGTGGGGGGGTCGATCTCTACAATGAGCAGTTCTTC. It codes for CASCQAGGGVDLYNEQFF. The full variable domain, in which reference TRBV2 and TRBJ2-1 provide the parts outside the CDR3, is EPEVTQTPSHQVTQMGQEVILRCVPISNHLYFYWYRQILGQKVEFLVSFYNNEISEKSEIFDDQFSVERPDGSNFTLKIRSTKLEDSAMYFCASCQAGGGVDLYNEQFFGPGTRLTVL.

The chain employs TRBV6-1 and TRBJ1-1, with a possible D match to TRBD1 (6 bases). Trimming left V 11 bases short and J 1 base short, with 20 bases between. Germline CDR1 MNHNS, CDR2 SASEGT. The CDR3 runs 15 residues. Here the CDR3 DNA reads TGTGCCTCCAAGGGGGTCAGAAGCTCGAACACTGAAGCTTTCTTT. It encodes CASKGVRSSNTEAFF.

V gene TRBV28 combines with J gene TRBJ1-2; D possibly corresponds to TRBD1 (6 bases). CDR3 length: 16 amino acids. The V gene's germline CDR1 is MDHEN and CDR2 SYDVKM. V lost 3 bases, J lost 2 bases, and 16 bases lay in between. CDR3 sequence: CASSLGGQPGNYGYTF. DNA for the CDR3: TGTGCCAGCAGTTTGGGGGGGCAGCCGGGAAACTATGGCTACACCTTC.

DNA for the CDR3: TGTGCCAGTAGTACGCGGACGGTTAACTATGGCTACACCTTC. It yields the protein CASSTRTVNYGYTF. The rearrangement joins TRBV19 to TRBJ1-2; D is unclear. This CDR3 has 14 amino acids. The germline V gene has CDR1 LNHDA and CDR2 SQIVND (reference sequence). V was shortened by 4 bases and J by 1 base, with 10 bases between the two germline ends.

V and J are TRBV20-1 and TRBJ2-1, with 13 bases that match TRBD2. The CDR3 loop spans 15 amino acids. V lost 0 bases and J lost 12; bases outside the gene matches: 8. Germline CDR1 DFQATT, CDR2 SNEGSKA (reference sequence). DNA of the CDR3: TGCAGTGCTAGAGATCCCGGACTAGCGGGGGTTCGGCAGTTCTTC. Translating gives CSARDPGLAGVRQFF.

This clonotype was seen more than once but under ten times. The rearrangement uses TRBV5-1 and TRBJ2-3; D may be TRBD2 (6 bases). Trimming left V 2 bases short and J 0 bases short, with 10 bases between. Per the germline V gene, CDR1 is SGHRS and CDR2 is YFSETQ. The CDR3 is made up of 15 amino acids. The CDR3 DNA reads TGCGCCAGCAGCTTATCTAGCGATAGCACAGATACGCAGTATTTT. Residues: CASSLSSDSTDTQYF.

This clonotype has more than one count but fewer than ten. The chain links TRBV7-9 to TRBJ1-4; D gene unclear. The V end was cut by 5 bases, the J end by 4 bases, with 11 bases between. The CDR3 contains 14 residues. Per the germline V gene, CDR1 is SEHNR and CDR2 is FQNEAQ (reference sequence). CDR3: CASSPRTFNEKLFF. The CDR3 coding sequence is TGTGCCAGCAGCCCCAGGACGTTTAATGAAAAACTGTTTTTT.

V is TRBV9 and J is TRBJ2-7; 9 bases align to TRBD2. This CDR3 has 15 residues. Trimming took 0 bases from V and 6 from J; bases not matched to a gene: 7. Germline CDR1 is SGDLS and CDR2 is YYNGEE. The CDR3 DNA sequence: TGTGCCAGCAGCGTAGCATTAGCGGGAGACTCCGAGCAGTACTTC. Protein: CASSVALAGDSEQYF.

This clonotype was detected ten times or more. CDR3 sequence (DNA): TGTGCCAGCAGTCCACCTCGGCAGCCCCAGCATTTT. It encodes CASSPPRQPQHF. V is TRBV6-6 and J is TRBJ1-5; D not resolved. CDR3 length: 12 amino acids. Looked up from germline, CDR1 is MNHNY and CDR2 is SVGAGI (reference sequence). Trimming pared 5 bases from V and 7 bases from J, leaving 9 bases between.

The chain couples TRBV3-1 to TRBJ2-5; D unresolved. This CDR3 has 15 residues. V lost 1 base and J lost 2, with 11 bases in between. Germline assignment: CDR1 LGHDT and CDR2 YNNKEL (reference sequence). The CDR3 here is CASSQVRLLQETQYF. CDR3 coding DNA: TGTGCCAGCAGCCAAGTACGCCTACTACAAGAGACCCAGTACTTC.

The table lists this clonotype with a few counts. This chain joins TRBV20-1 and TRBJ2-3; 10 bases line up with TRBD1. Germline assignment: CDR1 DFQATT and CDR2 SNEGSKA (reference sequence). The trim removed 6 bases at V and 0 bases at J, leaving 18 bases unmatched. The CDR3 sequence is 19 residues long. In DNA, the CDR3 is TGCAGTGCCCTCGCCGGGACAGGGGACGGAGGTAGGAGCACAGATACGCAGTATTTT. This gives the protein CSALAGTGDGGRSTDTQYF.

This clonotype was picked up a small number of times. J is TRBJ2-3 and V is TRBV5-6; the D gene is possibly TRBD2 (7 bases). The CDR3 has 18 residues. The germline V gene has CDR1 SGHDT and CDR2 YYEEEE. The V and J ends lost 1 base and 0 bases respectively, with 18 bases between them. The CDR3 reads CASSLRGGRPSSTDTQYF. The DNA of the CDR3 is TGTGCCAGCAGCTTGAGGGGGGGGAGACCCTCTAGCACAGATACGCAGTATTTT.

In its sample, this clonotype was seen many times. The chain recombines TRBV12-3 or TRBV12-4 with TRBJ2-3, with D possibly being TRBD1 (6 bases). V was shortened by 3 bases and J by 2 bases, with 12 bases between the two germline ends. The CDR3 runs to 15 residues. CDR3 in DNA: TGTGCCAGCAGTTTTCCACAGGGCCTCACAGATACGCAGTATTTT. It translates to CASSFPQGLTDTQYF.